This T cell receptor beta chain was captured by sequencing in a study of blood T cell repertoires in COVID-19. Whole-study context: Material from acute and convalescent COVID-19 was sourced from the United States, Italy and Spain. T cells, B-cell-depleted T cells, or PBMCs provided the cDNA or gDNA that served as material.

Authors' analysis steps: Amplification of reference gene primers was used by the study to estimate nucleated cell counts. The data were produced by immunoSEQ multiplex PCR, yet TCRdb's version contains in-frame clones alone and is incomplete. D and trimming were read from the DNA, whereas the V and J calls and clone size are those reported in that table. The data show around 100,000 clones, 70% to 90% seen once. This CDR3 is 14 amino acids long. Trimming removed 0 bases from V and 3 bases from J; junction bases left unmatched: 0. Germline V gene sequence: CDR1 SGDLS, CDR2 YYNGEE. The chain joins TRBV9 to TRBJ2-1; TRBD1 agrees at 7 bases. What was sequenced was peripheral blood. The source is a human donor in a cohort sampled during active COVID-19. The CDR3 loop is CASSVGDSYNEQFF. CDR3 coding DNA: TGTGCCAGCAGCGTAGGGGACAGCTACAATGAGCAGTTCTTC. Based on the CDR3 plus reference TRBV9 and TRBJ2-1, the full variable domain is DSGVTQTPKHLITATGQRVTLRCSPRSGDLSVYWYQQSLDQGLQFLIQYYNGEERAKGNILERFSAQQFPDLHSELNLSSLELGDSALYFCASSVGDSYNEQFFGPGTRLTVL.